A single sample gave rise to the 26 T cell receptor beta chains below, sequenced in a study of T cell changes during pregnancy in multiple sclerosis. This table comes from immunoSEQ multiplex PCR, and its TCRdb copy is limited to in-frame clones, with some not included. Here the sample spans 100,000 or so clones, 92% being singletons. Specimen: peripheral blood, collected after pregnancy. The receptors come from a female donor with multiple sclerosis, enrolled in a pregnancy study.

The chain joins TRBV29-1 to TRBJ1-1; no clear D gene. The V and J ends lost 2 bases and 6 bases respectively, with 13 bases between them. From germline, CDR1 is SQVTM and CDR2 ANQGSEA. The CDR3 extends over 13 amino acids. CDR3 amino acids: CSVEPPGGSEAFF. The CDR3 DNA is TGCAGCGTTGAACCCCCTGGAGGCTCTGAAGCTTTCTTT.

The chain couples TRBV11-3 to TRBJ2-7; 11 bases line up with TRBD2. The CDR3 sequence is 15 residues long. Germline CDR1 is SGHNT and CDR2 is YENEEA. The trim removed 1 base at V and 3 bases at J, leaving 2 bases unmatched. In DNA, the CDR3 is TGTGCCAGCAGCTTAGTAGCGGGGGGGCTCTACGAGCAGTACTTC. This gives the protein CASSLVAGGLYEQYF.

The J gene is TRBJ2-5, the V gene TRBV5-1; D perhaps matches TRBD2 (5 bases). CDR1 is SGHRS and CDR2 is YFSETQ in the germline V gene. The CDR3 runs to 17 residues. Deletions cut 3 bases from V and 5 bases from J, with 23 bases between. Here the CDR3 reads CASSWWRTELSLETQYF. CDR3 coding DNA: TGCGCCAGCAGCTGGTGGAGGACGGAACTTTCCTTGGAGACCCAGTACTTC.

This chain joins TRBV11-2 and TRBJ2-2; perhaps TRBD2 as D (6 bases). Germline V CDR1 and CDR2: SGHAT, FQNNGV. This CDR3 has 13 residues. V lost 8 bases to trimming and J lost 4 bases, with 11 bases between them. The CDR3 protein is CASGRGFTGELFF. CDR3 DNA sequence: TGTGCCAGCGGCCGGGGGTTCACCGGGGAGCTGTTTTTT.

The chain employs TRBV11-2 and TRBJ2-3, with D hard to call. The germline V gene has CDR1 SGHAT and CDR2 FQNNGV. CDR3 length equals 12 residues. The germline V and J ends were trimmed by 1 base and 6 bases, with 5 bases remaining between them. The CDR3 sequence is CASSLVRDTQYF. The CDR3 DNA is TGTGCCAGCAGCTTAGTACGGGATACGCAGTATTTT.

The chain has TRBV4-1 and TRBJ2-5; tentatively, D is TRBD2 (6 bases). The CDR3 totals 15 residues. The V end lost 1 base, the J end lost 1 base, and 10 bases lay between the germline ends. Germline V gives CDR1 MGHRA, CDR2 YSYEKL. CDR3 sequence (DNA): TGCGCCAGCAGCCAAGGGGCCGGGGGCCAAGAGACCCAGTACTTC. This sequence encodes CASSQGAGGQETQYF.

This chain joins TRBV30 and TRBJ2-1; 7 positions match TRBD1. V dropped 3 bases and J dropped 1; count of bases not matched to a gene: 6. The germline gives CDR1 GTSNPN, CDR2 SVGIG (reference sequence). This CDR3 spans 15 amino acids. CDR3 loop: CAWSRGSRSYNEQFF. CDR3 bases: TGTGCCTGGAGCAGGGGGAGTCGATCCTACAATGAGCAGTTCTTC.

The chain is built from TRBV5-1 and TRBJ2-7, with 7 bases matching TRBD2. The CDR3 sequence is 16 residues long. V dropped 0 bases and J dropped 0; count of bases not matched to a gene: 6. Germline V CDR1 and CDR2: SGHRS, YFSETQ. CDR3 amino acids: CASSLGDSGFSYEQYF. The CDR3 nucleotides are TGCGCCAGCAGCTTGGGAGATAGCGGGTTCTCCTACGAGCAGTACTTC.

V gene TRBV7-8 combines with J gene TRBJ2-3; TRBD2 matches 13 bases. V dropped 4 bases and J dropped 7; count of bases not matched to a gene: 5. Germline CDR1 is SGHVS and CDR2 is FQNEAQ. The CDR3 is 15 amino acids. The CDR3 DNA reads TGTGCCAGCAGCTCAACTAGCGGGAGGGCGAATACGCAGTATTTT. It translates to CASSSTSGRANTQYF.

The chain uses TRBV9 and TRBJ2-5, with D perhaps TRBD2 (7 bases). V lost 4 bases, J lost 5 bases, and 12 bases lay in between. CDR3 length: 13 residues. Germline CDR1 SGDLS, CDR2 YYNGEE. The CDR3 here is CASSRGAQETQYF. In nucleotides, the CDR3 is TGTGCCAGCAGCCGGGGGGCCCAGGAGACCCAGTACTTC.

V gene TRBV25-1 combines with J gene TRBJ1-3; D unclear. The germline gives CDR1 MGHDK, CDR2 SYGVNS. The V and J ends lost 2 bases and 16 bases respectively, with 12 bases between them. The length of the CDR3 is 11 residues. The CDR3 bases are TGTGCCAGCAGTGAAGGTTACAGCTCCTATTTT. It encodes CASSEGYSSYF.

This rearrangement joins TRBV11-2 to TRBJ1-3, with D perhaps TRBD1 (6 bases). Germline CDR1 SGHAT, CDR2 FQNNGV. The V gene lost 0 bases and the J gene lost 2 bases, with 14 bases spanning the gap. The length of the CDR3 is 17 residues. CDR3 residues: CASSLDSGGLTGNTIYF. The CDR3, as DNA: TGTGCCAGCAGCTTAGATTCGGGGGGGCTAACTGGAAACACCATATATTTT.

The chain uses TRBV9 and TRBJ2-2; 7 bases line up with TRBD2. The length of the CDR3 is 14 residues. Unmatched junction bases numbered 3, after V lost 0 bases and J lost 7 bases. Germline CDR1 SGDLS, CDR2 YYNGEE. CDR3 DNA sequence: TGTGCCAGCAGCGTAGGGACTAGAGACGGGGAGCTGTTTTTT. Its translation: CASSVGTRDGELFF.

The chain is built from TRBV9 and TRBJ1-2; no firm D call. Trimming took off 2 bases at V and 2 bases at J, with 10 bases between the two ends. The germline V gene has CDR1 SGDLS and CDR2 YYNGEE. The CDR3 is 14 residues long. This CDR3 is CASSVGLGNYGYTF. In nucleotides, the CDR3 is TGTGCCAGCAGCGTTGGACTGGGAAACTATGGCTACACCTTC.

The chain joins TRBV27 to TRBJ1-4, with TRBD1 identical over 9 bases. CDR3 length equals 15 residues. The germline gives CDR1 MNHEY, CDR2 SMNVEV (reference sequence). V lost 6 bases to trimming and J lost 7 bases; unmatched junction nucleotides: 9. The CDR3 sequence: CASRGDREGSEKLFF. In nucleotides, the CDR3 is TGTGCCAGCAGGGGGGACAGGGAAGGAAGTGAAAAACTGTTTTTT.

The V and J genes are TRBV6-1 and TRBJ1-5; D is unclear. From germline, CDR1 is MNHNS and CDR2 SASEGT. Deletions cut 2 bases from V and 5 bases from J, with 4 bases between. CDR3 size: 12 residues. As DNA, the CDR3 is TGTGCCAGCAGTGAACAGGATCAGCCCCAGCATTTT. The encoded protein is CASSEQDQPQHF.

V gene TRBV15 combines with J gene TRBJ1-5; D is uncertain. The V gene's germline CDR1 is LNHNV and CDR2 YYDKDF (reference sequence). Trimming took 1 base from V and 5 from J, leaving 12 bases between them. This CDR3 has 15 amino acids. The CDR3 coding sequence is TGTGCCACCAGCAGAGCGGAGGGTCGGCATCAGCCCCAGCATTTT. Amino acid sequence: CATSRAEGRHQPQHF. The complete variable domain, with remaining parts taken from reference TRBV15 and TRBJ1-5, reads DAMVIQNPRYQVTQFGKPVTLSCSQTLNHNVMYWYQQKSSQAPKLLFHYYDKDFNNEADTPDNFQSRRPNTSFCFLDIRSPGLGDTAMYLCATSRAEGRHQPQHFGDGTRLSIL.

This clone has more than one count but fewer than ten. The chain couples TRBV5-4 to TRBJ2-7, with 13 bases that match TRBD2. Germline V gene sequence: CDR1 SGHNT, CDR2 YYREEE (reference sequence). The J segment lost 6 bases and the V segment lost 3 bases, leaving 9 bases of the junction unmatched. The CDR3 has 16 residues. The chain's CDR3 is CASSWGLAGLASEQYF. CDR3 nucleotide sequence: TGTGCCAGCAGCTGGGGACTAGCGGGACTAGCGAGCGAGCAGTACTTC.

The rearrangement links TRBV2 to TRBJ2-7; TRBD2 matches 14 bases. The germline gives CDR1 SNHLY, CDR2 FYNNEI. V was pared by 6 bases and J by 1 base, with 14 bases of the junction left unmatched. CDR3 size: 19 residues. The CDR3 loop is CASRGTGTSGSAVSYEQYF. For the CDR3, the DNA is TGTGCCAGCAGGGGTACCGGGACTAGCGGGAGCGCCGTATCCTACGAGCAGTACTTC.

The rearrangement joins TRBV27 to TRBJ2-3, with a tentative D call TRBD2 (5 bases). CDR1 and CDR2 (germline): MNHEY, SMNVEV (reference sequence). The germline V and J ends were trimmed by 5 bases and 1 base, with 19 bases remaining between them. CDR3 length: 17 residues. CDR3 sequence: CASSRVDWRAGTDTQYF. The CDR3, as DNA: TGTGCCAGCAGTCGGGTTGATTGGCGGGCTGGCACAGATACGCAGTATTTT.

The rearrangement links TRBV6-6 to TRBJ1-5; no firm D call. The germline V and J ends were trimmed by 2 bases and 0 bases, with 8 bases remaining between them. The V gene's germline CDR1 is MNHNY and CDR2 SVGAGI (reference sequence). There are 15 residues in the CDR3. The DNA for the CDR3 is TGTGCCAGCAGTTACGTCGGTAATAGCAATCAGCCCCAGCATTTT. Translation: CASSYVGNSNQPQHF.

The CDR3 bases are TGTGCCTGGAGTGTAGGGACTAGCGGGAATGAGCAGTTCTTC. As protein: CAWSVGTSGNEQFF. This chain connects TRBV30 to TRBJ2-1; 12 positions agree with TRBD2. Germline CDR1 GTSNPN, CDR2 SVGIG (reference sequence). The CDR3 is 14 residues long. V gave up 0 bases and J gave up 7 bases; unmatched junction bases: 1.

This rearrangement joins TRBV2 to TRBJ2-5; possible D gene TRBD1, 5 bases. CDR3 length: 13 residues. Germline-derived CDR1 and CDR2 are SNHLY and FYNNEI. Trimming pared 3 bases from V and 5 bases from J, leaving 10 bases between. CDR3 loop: CASSEGRTETQYF. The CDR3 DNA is TGTGCCAGCAGTGAGGGGCGAACGGAGACCCAGTACTTC.

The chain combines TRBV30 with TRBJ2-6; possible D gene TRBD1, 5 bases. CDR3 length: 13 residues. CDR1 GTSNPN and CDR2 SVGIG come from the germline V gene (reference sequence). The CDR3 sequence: CATDSSGANVLTF. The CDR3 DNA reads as TGTGCTACTGACAGCTCTGGGGCCAACGTCCTGACTTTC.

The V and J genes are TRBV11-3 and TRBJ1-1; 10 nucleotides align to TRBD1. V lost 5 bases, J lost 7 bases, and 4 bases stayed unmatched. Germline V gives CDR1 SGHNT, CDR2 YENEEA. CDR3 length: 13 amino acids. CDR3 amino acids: CASSERDRGEAFF. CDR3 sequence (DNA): TGTGCCAGCAGCGAACGGGACAGGGGTGAAGCTTTCTTT.

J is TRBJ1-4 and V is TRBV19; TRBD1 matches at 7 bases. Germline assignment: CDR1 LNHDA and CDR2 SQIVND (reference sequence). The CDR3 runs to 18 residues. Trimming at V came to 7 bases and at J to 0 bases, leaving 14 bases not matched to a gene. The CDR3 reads CASTNGGQRFSTNEKLFF. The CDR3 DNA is TGTGCCAGTACCAATGGGGGACAGCGCTTTTCAACTAATGAAAAACTGTTTTTT.